Below are 10 T cell receptor beta chains sequenced from a single sample in a study of blood T cell repertoires in COVID-19. The table came from immunoSEQ multiplex PCR; TCRdb's copy has only in-frame clones and leaves some out. The sample holds approximately 160,000 clones, approximately 87% seen once. Sequencing was carried out using PBMCs or T cells enriched from blood (not recorded which). These receptors were collected from a woman aged 45 to 65 who had recovered from COVID-19.

The chain employs TRBV19 and TRBJ1-4; the match to TRBD1 covers 7 bases. The CDR3 covers 15 residues. After removal of 10 bases from V and 5 bases from J, the junction contained 13 bases not matched to a gene. Germline V gives CDR1 LNHDA, CDR2 SQIVND (reference sequence). The CDR3 DNA reads as TGTGCCACAACATCCGACAGGGCGGGAAATGAAAAACTGTTTTTT. This sequence encodes CATTSDRAGNEKLFF.

The rearrangement joins TRBV7-3 to TRBJ1-1; the D is unclear. CDR1 SGHTA and CDR2 FQGTGA come from the germline V gene. This CDR3 region has 15 residues. V was cut by 5 bases and J by 3 bases, with 16 bases left in between. Written as DNA, the CDR3 is TGTGCCAGCAGCCTGACCCTATTGAGGGACACTGAAGCTTTCTTT. Translating it yields CASSLTLLRDTEAFF.

The chain recombines TRBV28 with TRBJ1-2, with D hard to call. This CDR3 spans 12 amino acids. CDR1 and CDR2 (germline): MDHEN, SYDVKM. Trimming cost V 4 bases and J 8 bases, with 11 bases left between them. The CDR3 sequence: CASSSGGQGYTF. Here the CDR3 DNA reads TGTGCCAGCAGTTCAGGAGGCCAAGGCTACACCTTC.

This chain connects TRBV28 to TRBJ1-5; 11 bases fit TRBD1. The V segment lost 6 bases and the J segment 6 bases; nucleotides outside the gene matches: 13. Germline CDR1 reads MDHEN; CDR2 reads SYDVKM. The CDR3 is 17 amino acids. CDR3: CASRTLSGTGGFQPQHF. Here the CDR3 DNA reads TGTGCCAGCAGAACGCTATCCGGGACAGGGGGATTTCAGCCCCAGCATTTT.

This clone has only a few counts. The chain employs TRBV28 and TRBJ2-3, with 11 positions matching TRBD2. CDR3 size: 16 residues. Germline CDR1 and CDR2: MDHEN and SYDVKM. After removal of 6 bases from V and 3 bases from J, the junction contained 8 bases not matched to a gene. In DNA form, the CDR3 reads TGTGCCAGCAGATTAGCGGGGGGGCCGGGAACAGATACGCAGTATTTT. This sequence encodes CASRLAGGPGTDTQYF.

The chain is built from TRBV7-2 and TRBJ2-6; possible D gene TRBD2, 5 bases. The CDR3 length is 15 residues. Per the germline V gene, CDR1 is SGHTA and CDR2 is FQGNSA. V lost 2 bases and J 1 base, leaving 6 bases between the germline ends. For the CDR3, the DNA is TGTGCCAGCAGCTTACGGGGTTCTGGGGCCAACGTCCTGACTTTC. Protein product: CASSLRGSGANVLTF. Drawing the rest from reference TRBV7-2 and TRBJ2-6, the complete variable domain is GAGVSQSPSNKVTEKGKDVELRCDPISGHTALYWYRQSLGQGLEFLIYFQGNSAPDKSGLPSDRFSAERTGGSVSTLTIQRTQQEDSAVYLCASSLRGSGANVLTFGAGSRLTVL.

This clone appeared a single time. The J gene is TRBJ2-3, the V gene TRBV24-1; 9 bases line up with TRBD1. Germline-derived CDR1 and CDR2 are KGHDR and SFDVKD. J was trimmed by 3 bases and V by 3 bases; bases with no gene match: 9. The CDR3 length is 17 residues. The CDR3 protein is CATSDSVTGGLTDTQYF. The CDR3 DNA sequence: TGTGCCACCAGTGATAGTGTGACAGGGGGTTTGACAGATACGCAGTATTTT.

V usage is TRBV11-3 and J usage is TRBJ2-3; tentative D call: TRBD1 (6 bases). This CDR3 comprises 16 residues. Germline CDR1 and CDR2: SGHNT and YENEEA. Trimming stripped 5 bases from V and 1 base from J, with 16 bases between. As DNA, the CDR3 is TGTGCCAGCAGCCCATCACAGGGTCCAGGCACAGATACGCAGTATTTT. Translation gives CASSPSQGPGTDTQYF.

V gene TRBV19 combines with J gene TRBJ2-5; no clear D gene. CDR1 and CDR2 (germline): LNHDA, SQIVND (reference sequence). This CDR3 region has 14 residues. With 2 bases removed from V and 1 base from J, the gap between germline ends came to 8 bases. CDR3 DNA: TGTGCCAGTAGTATAAGCATAGCCCAAGAGACCCAGTACTTC. Translating it yields CASSISIAQETQYF.

The chain uses TRBV29-1 and TRBJ2-5, with 11 bases fitting TRBD2. Germline lookup yields CDR1 SQVTM and CDR2 ANQGSEA. With 7 bases clipped from V and 5 bases from J, the junction kept 6 bases outside the gene matches. The CDR3 has 13 residues. CDR3 in amino acids: CSGNLAGGETQYF. The CDR3 DNA is TGCAGCGGAAACTTAGCGGGAGGGGAGACCCAGTACTTC.